The 24 T cell receptor beta chains listed next were all sequenced from one sample in a study of blood T cell repertoires in COVID-19. Libraries were prepared by immunoSEQ multiplex PCR; TCRdb keeps only in-frame clonotypes and omits some of them. The repertoire holds tens of thousands of clones, with 88% as singletons. Input material: peripheral blood. These receptors came from a human donor in a cohort sampled during active COVID-19.

Here the CDR3 DNA reads TGTGCCACCAGCAGAGATCCCGTCGGGGTAAATTCACCCCTCCACTTT. Amino acid sequence: CATSRDPVGVNSPLHF. The genes are TRBV15 and TRBJ1-6; unclear D gene. The CDR3 length is 16 residues. Germline V gene data show CDR1 as LNHNV and CDR2 as YYDKDF (reference sequence). Between the trimmed V and J ends, which lost 0 bases and 7 bases, there was a span of 13 bases.

This rearrangement joins TRBV29-1 to TRBJ2-7; a weak D match, TRBD1 (5 bases). V gave up 4 bases and J gave up 5 bases, with 18 bases separating them. The germline V gene encodes CDR1 SQVTM and CDR2 ANQGSEA. The CDR3 length is 14 residues. For the CDR3, the DNA is TGCAGCGTTGGCCCCCCAGGGATTAGTCACGAGCAGTACTTC. The encoded protein is CSVGPPGISHEQYF.

This clone showed up just once. The J gene is TRBJ2-1, the V gene TRBV3-1 (or the pseudogene TRBV3-2); tentative D call: TRBD1 (5 bases). V lost 0 bases and J 5 bases, leaving 8 bases between the germline ends. From germline, CDR1 is LGHDT and CDR2 YNNKEL (reference sequence). The CDR3 totals 14 residues. DNA of the CDR3: TGTGCCAGCAGCCAAGATCTCAGGGACAATGAGCAGTTCTTC. This codes for CASSQDLRDNEQFF.

The chain uses TRBV7-2 and TRBJ1-4; 9 nucleotides match TRBD1. The ends lost 5 bases at V and 7 bases at J; junction bases unmatched: 5. This CDR3 contains 14 residues. Per germline, CDR1 SGHTA and CDR2 FQGNSA. For the CDR3, the DNA is TGTGCCAGCAGCGCCGACAGGGGGAGTGAAAAACTGTTTTTT. Translating gives CASSADRGSEKLFF.

The chain carries TRBV18 and TRBJ2-1; a possible D gene is TRBD1 (5 bases). Per the germline V gene, CDR1 is KGHSH and CDR2 is LQKENI. This CDR3 is 15 amino acids long. V was cut by 2 bases and J by 2 bases, with 10 bases left in between. The CDR3: CASSPVQGPYNEQFF. DNA for the CDR3: TGTGCCAGCTCACCAGTCCAGGGCCCCTACAATGAGCAGTTCTTC.

The CDR3 loop is CASAQGWGSTDTQYF. In DNA, the CDR3 is TGTGCCAGCGCACAGGGTTGGGGAAGCACAGATACGCAGTATTTT. The rearrangement uses TRBV28 and TRBJ2-3; perhaps TRBD1 as D (6 bases). Germline CDR1 MDHEN, CDR2 SYDVKM. The CDR3 covers 15 residues. V was trimmed by 8 bases and J by 0 bases, leaving 15 bases between them.

V and J are TRBV19 and TRBJ2-3, with 10 bases fitting TRBD2. The J segment lost 2 bases and the V segment lost 6 bases, leaving 5 bases of the junction unmatched. Per germline, CDR1 LNHDA and CDR2 SQIVND (reference sequence). The CDR3 consists of 15 residues. The CDR3 loop is CASRGGLALTDTQYF. CDR3 DNA sequence: TGTGCCAGTAGGGGGGGACTAGCGCTCACAGATACGCAGTATTTT.

This clone was seen only a few times. V usage is TRBV10-1 and J usage is TRBJ2-1, with TRBD2 matching 10 bases. V gave up 2 bases and J gave up 8 bases; unmatched junction bases: 9. The CDR3 totals 16 residues. CDR1 and CDR2 from the germline V gene are WNHNN and SYGVQD (reference sequence). This CDR3 is CASSEAASGSTDEQFF. CDR3 DNA sequence: TGCGCCAGCAGTGAGGCGGCTAGCGGGAGTACCGATGAGCAGTTCTTC.

The chain has TRBV11-2 and TRBJ1-2; D unclear. CDR1 SGHAT and CDR2 FQNNGV come from the germline V gene. V lost 5 bases, J lost 0 bases, and 13 bases lay in between. CDR3 size: 15 residues. CDR3 protein: CASSREILANYGYTF. CDR3 nucleotides: TGTGCCAGCAGCCGCGAGATACTAGCTAACTATGGCTACACCTTC.

This chain connects TRBV15 to TRBJ1-2; D ambiguous. Looked up from germline, CDR1 is LNHNV and CDR2 is YYDKDF (reference sequence). The germline V and J ends were trimmed by 1 base and 10 bases, with 10 bases remaining between them. The CDR3 has 12 amino acids. CDR3 in amino acids: CATSRAQTDYTF. The CDR3 DNA is TGTGCCACCAGCAGAGCCCAGACTGACTACACCTTC.

The chain uses TRBV6-5 and TRBJ2-1; D unclear. The V gene's germline CDR1 is MNHEY and CDR2 SVGAGI. The CDR3 is 13 amino acids. With 7 bases removed from V and 2 bases from J, the gap between germline ends came to 9 bases. This CDR3 reads CASIAPPYNEQFF. In DNA, the CDR3 is TGTGCCAGCATTGCGCCCCCCTACAATGAGCAGTTCTTC.

The CDR3 DNA sequence: TGTGCCAGCAGCCAAGATCTAGCGGGGGCGCAAGAGACCCAGTACTTC. Encoded protein: CASSQDLAGAQETQYF. This chain joins TRBV3-1 (or the pseudogene TRBV3-2) and TRBJ2-5; 10 bases are a match to TRBD2. This CDR3 is built from 16 residues. V shed 0 bases, J shed 2 bases, and the junction held 3 bases outside the gene matches. The V gene's germline CDR1 is LGHDT and CDR2 YNNKEL (reference sequence).

The chain has TRBV6-5 and TRBJ1-4, with D tentatively TRBD1 (6 bases). The V and J ends lost 8 bases and 8 bases respectively, with 15 bases between them. This CDR3 spans 13 amino acids. CDR1 and CDR2 (germline): MNHEY, SVGAGI. The chain's CDR3 is CASGGGAYEKLFF. For the CDR3, the DNA is TGTGCCAGCGGCGGGGGGGCGTACGAAAAACTGTTTTTT.

As concerns this clone: This sample includes further DNA sequences coding for the same CDR3. The gene calls are TRBV7-3 and TRBJ2-2, with 11 bases fitting TRBD2. Germline V gene data show CDR1 as SGHTA and CDR2 as FQGTGA. This CDR3 spans 16 amino acids. The V gene end was trimmed by 3 bases and the J gene end by 6 bases; junction bases not matched to a gene: 6. The DNA of the CDR3 is TGTGCCAGCAGCTTCCTGACTAGCGGGGTCCCCGGGGAGCTGTTTTTT. Its protein product is CASSFLTSGVPGELFF. Complete variable domain (other parts from reference TRBV7-3 and TRBJ2-2): GAGVSQTPSNKVTEKGKYVELRCDPISGHTALYWYRQSLGQGPEFLIYFQGTGAADDSGLPNDRFFAVRPEGSVSTLKIQRTERGDSAVYLCASSFLTSGVPGELFFGEGSRLTVL.

V usage is TRBV19 and J usage is TRBJ2-3; 12 nucleotides match TRBD2. This CDR3 has 15 residues. CDR1 and CDR2 (germline): LNHDA, SQIVND (reference sequence). The V and J ends lost 6 bases and 8 bases, in that order; junction bases with no gene match: 9. The CDR3 bases are TGTGCCAGTAGACAGAAGACTAGCGGGGGAGGTACGCAGTATTTT. Its translation is CASRQKTSGGGTQYF.

The chain recombines TRBV12-3 or TRBV12-4 with TRBJ1-2, with D hard to call. V shed 1 base and J shed 6 bases, with 9 bases lying between them. This CDR3 has 13 residues. The CDR3 region is CASSLGNRDGYTF. The CDR3 nucleotides read TGTGCCAGCAGTTTAGGTAACAGAGATGGCTACACCTTC.

The rearrangement links TRBV11-2 to TRBJ2-3; D possibly corresponds to TRBD2 (5 bases). Germline lookup yields CDR1 SGHAT and CDR2 FQNNGV. Deletions cut 3 bases from V and 4 bases from J, with 8 bases between. The CDR3 is 13 residues long. The CDR3 coding sequence is TGTGCCAGCAGCTTCGGACTCCCAGATACGCAGTATTTT. It translates to CASSFGLPDTQYF.

This chain joins TRBV7-2 and TRBJ1-4, with TRBD1 as a possible D gene (6 bases). The V end was cut by 1 base, the J end by 4 bases, with 10 bases between. From germline, CDR1 is SGHTA and CDR2 FQGNSA. This CDR3 has 15 residues. This CDR3 reads CASSLVDRINEKLFF. As DNA, the CDR3 is TGTGCCAGCAGCTTAGTCGACAGGATTAATGAAAAACTGTTTTTT.

V gene TRBV10-3 combines with J gene TRBJ2-1, with 7 bases lining up with TRBD2. J was trimmed by 8 bases and V by 2 bases; bases with no gene match: 6. The CDR3 totals 14 residues. The germline gives CDR1 ENHRY, CDR2 SYGVKD. The CDR3 is CAISEEGRAHEQFF. DNA of the CDR3: TGTGCCATCAGTGAGGAAGGGAGGGCCCATGAGCAGTTCTTC.

The J gene is TRBJ2-1, the V gene TRBV9; 10 nucleotides line up with TRBD2. Germline loops: CDR1 SGDLS, CDR2 YYNGEE. This CDR3 has 19 residues. With V trimmed by 4 bases and J by 9 bases, 22 bases remained unmatched. In nucleotides, the CDR3 is TGTGCCAGCAGCCCCCTTCCCGGTAGCGGGAGGTACCCGTTGGGTGAGCAGTTCTTC. The encoded protein is CASSPLPGSGRYPLGEQFF.

This clone was seen once. This rearrangement joins TRBV7-3 to TRBJ2-3, with TRBD2 matching 14 bases. The CDR3 is 17 amino acids. Per germline, CDR1 SGHTA and CDR2 FQGTGA. The V segment lost 5 bases and the J segment 7 bases; nucleotides outside the gene matches: 11. The CDR3 region is CASSPKTTSGGANTQYF. The CDR3 region has the DNA TGTGCCAGCAGCCCGAAAACGACTAGCGGGGGGGCAAATACGCAGTATTTT.

The V call is TRBV12-5, the J call TRBJ2-7; D is perhaps TRBD1 (6 bases). The length of the CDR3 is 13 residues. The ends were cut back, 2 bases at V and 3 bases at J, with 8 bases in the middle. The germline V gene encodes CDR1 LGHNT and CDR2 FRNRAP. CDR3 region: CASGLSRGYEQYF. CDR3 in DNA: TGTGCTAGTGGTTTGAGCAGGGGCTACGAGCAGTACTTC.

This rearrangement joins TRBV9 to TRBJ2-3; TRBD1 might be the D (6 bases). The V gene lost 3 bases and the J gene lost 2 bases, with 10 bases spanning the gap. CDR1 and CDR2 from the germline V gene are SGDLS and YYNGEE. The CDR3 runs 14 residues. CDR3 region: CASSGTGSTDTQYF. CDR3 DNA: TGTGCCAGCAGCGGAACAGGGTCCACAGATACGCAGTATTTT.

The chain links TRBV3-1 (or the pseudogene TRBV3-2) to TRBJ2-2; D not certain. The V end was cut by 11 bases, the J end by 3 bases, with 19 bases between. CDR1 and CDR2 (germline): LGHDT, YNNKEL (reference sequence). The CDR3 has 15 amino acids. This CDR3 is CAASAVGLDTGELFF. In DNA form, the CDR3 reads TGTGCCGCGTCCGCGGTGGGTTTAGACACCGGGGAGCTGTTTTTT.